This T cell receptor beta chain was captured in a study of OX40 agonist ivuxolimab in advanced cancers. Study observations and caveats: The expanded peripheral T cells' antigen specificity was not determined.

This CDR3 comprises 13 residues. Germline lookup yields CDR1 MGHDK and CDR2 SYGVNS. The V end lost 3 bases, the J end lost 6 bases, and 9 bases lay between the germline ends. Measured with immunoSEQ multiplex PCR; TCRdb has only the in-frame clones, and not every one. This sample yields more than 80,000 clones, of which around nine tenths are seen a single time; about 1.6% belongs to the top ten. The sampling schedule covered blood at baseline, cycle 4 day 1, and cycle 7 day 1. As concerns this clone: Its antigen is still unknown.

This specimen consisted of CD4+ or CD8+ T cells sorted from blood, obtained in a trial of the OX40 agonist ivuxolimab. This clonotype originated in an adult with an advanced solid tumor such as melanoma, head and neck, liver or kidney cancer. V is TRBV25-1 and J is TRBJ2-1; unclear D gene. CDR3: CASSDGGVNEQFF. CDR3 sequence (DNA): TGTGCCAGCAGTGACGGTGGGGTCAATGAGCAGTTCTTC.